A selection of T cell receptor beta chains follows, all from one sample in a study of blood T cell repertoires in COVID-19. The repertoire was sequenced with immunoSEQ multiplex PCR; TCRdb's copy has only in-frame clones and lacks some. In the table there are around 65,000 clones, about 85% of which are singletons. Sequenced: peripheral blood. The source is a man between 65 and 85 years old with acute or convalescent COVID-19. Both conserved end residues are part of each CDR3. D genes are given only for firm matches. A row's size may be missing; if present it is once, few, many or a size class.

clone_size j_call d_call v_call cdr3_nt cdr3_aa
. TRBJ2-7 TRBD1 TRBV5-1 TGCGCCAGCAGGGACAGGGATGGCTACGAGCAGTACTTC CASRDRDGYEQYF
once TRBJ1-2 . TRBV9 TGTGCCAGCAGGCGCAGGGAGGGTGATGGCTACACCTTC CASRRREGDGYTF
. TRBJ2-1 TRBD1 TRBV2 TGTGCCAGCATCGACAGGGCCTTCCCGCCGTTCTTC CASIDRAFPPFF
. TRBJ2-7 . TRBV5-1 TGCGCCAGCAGCTTGGTGTTAGGGGGTGAACCCGAGCAGTACTTC CASSLVLGGEPEQYF
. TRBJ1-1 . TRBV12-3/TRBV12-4 TGTGCCAGCAGTTTATATAGGGGCAAAGCTTTCTTT CASSLYRGKAFF
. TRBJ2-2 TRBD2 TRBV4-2 TGTGCCAGCAGCCACTCGACTAGCGGGGCGTACACCGGGGAGCTGTTTTTT CASSHSTSGAYTGELFF
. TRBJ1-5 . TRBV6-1 TGTGCCAGCAGTGAAGCGCCGACAGGTCATCCCCAGCATTTT CASSEAPTGHPQHF
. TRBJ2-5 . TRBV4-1 TGCGCCAGCAGCCAAAAAACCCTGGGGGCAGGGGAGACCCAGTACTTC CASSQKTLGAGETQYF
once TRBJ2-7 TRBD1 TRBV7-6 TGTGCCAGCAGCTTAAGAGAAGGACAGGGGGCTTTATATCCCTACGAGCAGTACTTC CASSLREGQGALYPYEQYF
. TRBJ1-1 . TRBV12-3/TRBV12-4 TGTGCCAGCAGTTCGGTCAGGGAAGCTTTCTTT CASSSVREAFF
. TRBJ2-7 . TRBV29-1 TGCAGCGTTCGGCAGGCAAGCTCCTACGAGCAGTACTTC CSVRQASSYEQYF